Listed below are T cell receptor beta chains from one sample, sequenced in a study of cytomegalovirus exposure and HLA in healthy donors. The method was immunoSEQ multiplex PCR; TCRdb's version includes in-frame clones alone and lacks a portion of them. The sample records about 100,000 clones, less than 85% being singletons. Sequencing was performed on PBMCs. The receptors here all came from a woman aged 60-70 years in good health and CMV-seropositive. The conserved cysteine and the conserved F or W are not part of the CDR3 here.

v_gene	CDR3aa
TRBV30	AWRPQGQHGELF
TRBV6-6	ASSYSRLVQETQY
TRBV7-8	ARDLLADNEQF
TRBV7-2	ASSLPGTSSGEQY
TRBV14	ASSQFRVGTGELF
TRBV6-1	ASSGNRVGGIEAF
TRBV29-1	SLGGKRGETQY
TRBV7-9	ASSLQRGPRLAGVNEQF
TRBV19	ASSMAGHQPQH
TRBV2	ASSERTSGLNEQF
TRBV30	AWSVGGTSPGREKLF
TRBV6-1	ASRGQGGGYT
TRBV10-3	AISESKDRAEKLF
TRBV2	ASSAGLAGDNEQF
TRBV14	ASSQGPRGNTIY
TRBV21-1	ASSRGYNEQF